In its sample, the clone carrying this T cell receptor (beta chain) was seen a few times. The CDR3 contains 15 residues. Germline loops: CDR1 SGHRS, CDR2 YFSETQ. The V and J ends lost 0 bases and 2 bases respectively, with 11 bases between them. This sample is part of a study of blood T cell repertoires in COVID-19. Study-wide background: There were acute and convalescent COVID-19 samples, and they came from the United States, Italy and Spain. Sources were T cells, B-cell-depleted T cells, or PBMCs; the material itself was cDNA or gDNA.

Per the authors' pipeline: Estimated nucleated cell counts came from reference gene primer amplification. Sequenced by immunoSEQ multiplex PCR; TCRdb stores in-frame clones only, minus some. V and J calls and clone size follow that table, whereas D and trimming were derived from the DNA. This sample yields about 210,000 clones, of which 85% to 90% are seen a single time; 0.7% to 0.95% belongs to the top ten. Material for sequencing was peripheral blood. This TCR was sampled from a woman aged 70 to 79 with acute or convalescent COVID-19. The chain has TRBV5-1 and TRBJ1-2; no clear D gene. The CDR3 loop reads CASSLVAGRNYGYTF. DNA of the CDR3: TGCGCCAGCAGCTTGGTGGCAGGTCGGAACTATGGCTACACCTTC.